This T cell receptor (beta chain) appears in the sequencing data of a study of cytomegalovirus exposure and HLA in healthy donors. Assay: immunoSEQ multiplex PCR; the TCRdb copy retains only in-frame clones and omits some. Of 45,000 to 65,000 clones in the sample, 90% are singletons; the top ten hold 2.5% to 3.5%. V gave up 3 bases and J gave up 0 bases, with 10 bases separating them. Germline V lookup: CDR1 MDHEN, CDR2 SYDVKM. The CDR3 spans 15 residues. In regard to this clone: What it binds is not known.

Notes on the study in general: The study labeled under 200 TCR beta chains cytomegalovirus-associated. Most TCR sequences proved rare, with some public TCRs found in many donors.

This chain uses TRBV28 with TRBJ2-3, with D perhaps TRBD2 (5 bases). The TCR sequence derives from a man younger than 35 in good health and CMV-seronegative. The sample was PBMCs. As DNA, the CDR3 is TGTGCCAGCAGTTTGCTTGGGGAGAGCACAGATACGCAGTATTTT. Protein product: CASSLLGESTDTQYF.